Listed below are T cell receptor beta chains from one sample, sequenced in a study of cytomegalovirus exposure and HLA in healthy donors. The assay was immunoSEQ multiplex PCR, and TCRdb's table has in-frame clones only and misses some. Among more than 150,000 clones listed, around three quarters were seen once. Sequenced sample: PBMCs. Source of these receptors: a woman aged 30 to 39 in good health and CMV-seronegative. The CDR3 runs from the conserved cysteine through the conserved F or W. Fields, in order: J gene, D gene, V gene, clone size, CDR3 DNA, CDR3 protein. A D gene is named only where the DNA matches it firmly. The size entry is marked missing in some rows and otherwise reads once, few, many or a size class.

>TRBJ2-1|-|TRBV29-1|-
TGCAGCGAGAGCAGGGAGCAGTTCTTC
CSESREQFF
>TRBJ1-1|TRBD1|TRBV2|few
TGTGCCAGCACTCTCTGGAGGGACAGAGGGCGTTTCTTT
CASTLWRDRGRFF
>TRBJ2-6|-|TRBV4-3|-
TGCGCCAGCAGCCAAGAAGCAGGCTCTGGGGCCAACGTCCTGACTTTC
CASSQEAGSGANVLTF
>TRBJ1-2|-|TRBV6-6|once
TGTGCCAGCAGTTACTCTAGTGCTACCTATGGCTACACCTTC
CASSYSSATYGYTF
>TRBJ1-3|-|TRBV4-2|-
TGTGCCAGCCGGTCTCCTATGAGAAACACCATATATTTT
CASRSPMRNTIYF
>TRBJ1-2|-|TRBV10-1|-
TGCGCCAGCAGTGAATTGAGGTTACCTCGAGCTAACTATGGCTACACCTTC
CASSELRLPRANYGYTF
>TRBJ2-1|TRBD1|TRBV5-4|-
TGTGCCAGCAGCTTGCAGACAGGGGGCAAGTCTGAGCAGTTCTTC
CASSLQTGGKSEQFF
>TRBJ2-1|-|TRBV7-3|few
TGTGCCAGCAGCCGCCTAGGAGGGGTCGCCTACAATGAGCAGTTCTTC
CASSRLGGVAYNEQFF
>TRBJ2-7|-|TRBV30|-
TGTGCCTGGAGTGGGGGGACATTGGACTTC
CAWSGGTLDF
>TRBJ2-1|TRBD2|TRBV7-9|once
TGTGCCAGCAGCCAACGGACTAGCGGGGGGGCCGTCAACCTCAATGAGCAGTTCTTC
CASSQRTSGGAVNLNEQFF
>TRBJ2-7|-|TRBV7-6|-
TGTGCCAGCTCTCGTCGGGGTGGGTCGGTCGAGCAGTACTTC
CASSRRGGSVEQYF
>TRBJ1-1|-|TRBV19|-
TGTGCCAGTAGTACCTCGGACAGCCTGAACACTGAAGCTTTCTTT
CASSTSDSLNTEAFF
>TRBJ2-1|-|TRBV9|-
TGTGCCAGCAGCGCCTCCCTCGGGGGTCCCAGATACAATGAGCAGTTCTTC
CASSASLGGPRYNEQFF